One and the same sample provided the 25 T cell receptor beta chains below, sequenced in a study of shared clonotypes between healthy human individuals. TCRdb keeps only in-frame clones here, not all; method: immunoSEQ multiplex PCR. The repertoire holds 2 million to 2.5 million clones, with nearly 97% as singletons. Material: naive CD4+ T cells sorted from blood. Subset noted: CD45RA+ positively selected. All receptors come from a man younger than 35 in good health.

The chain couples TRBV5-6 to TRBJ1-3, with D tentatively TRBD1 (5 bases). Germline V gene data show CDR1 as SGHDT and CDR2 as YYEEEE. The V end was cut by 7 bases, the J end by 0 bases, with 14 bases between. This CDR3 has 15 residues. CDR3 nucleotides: TGTGCCAGCGCGCCGGGGCCTAGCTCTGGAAACACCATATATTTT. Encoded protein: CASAPGPSSGNTIYF.

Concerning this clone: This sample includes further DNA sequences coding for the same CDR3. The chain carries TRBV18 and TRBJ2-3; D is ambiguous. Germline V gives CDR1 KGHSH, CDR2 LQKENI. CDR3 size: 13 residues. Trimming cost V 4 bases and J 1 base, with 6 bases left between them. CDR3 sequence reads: CASSLPGTDTQYF. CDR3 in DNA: TGTGCCAGCTCACTTCCTGGCACAGATACGCAGTATTTT.

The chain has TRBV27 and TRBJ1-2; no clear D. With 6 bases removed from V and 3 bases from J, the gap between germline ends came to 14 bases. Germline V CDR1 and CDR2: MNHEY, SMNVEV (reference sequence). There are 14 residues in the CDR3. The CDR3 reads CASRSTRGHYGYTF. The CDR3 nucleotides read TGTGCCAGCAGATCGACACGTGGACACTATGGCTACACCTTC.

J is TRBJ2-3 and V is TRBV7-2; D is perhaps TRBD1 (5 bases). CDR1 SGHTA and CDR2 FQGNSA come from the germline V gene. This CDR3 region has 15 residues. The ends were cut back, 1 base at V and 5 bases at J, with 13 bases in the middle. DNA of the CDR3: TGTGCCAGCAGCTTAGATGGCAGGGCGGAAGATACGCAGTATTTT. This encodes CASSLDGRAEDTQYF.

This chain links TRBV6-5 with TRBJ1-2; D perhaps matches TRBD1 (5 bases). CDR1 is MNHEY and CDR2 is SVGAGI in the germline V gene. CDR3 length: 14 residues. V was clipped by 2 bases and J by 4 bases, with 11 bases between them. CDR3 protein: CASSYGSGSYGYTF. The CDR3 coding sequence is TGTGCCAGCAGTTACGGGTCAGGGTCCTATGGCTACACCTTC.

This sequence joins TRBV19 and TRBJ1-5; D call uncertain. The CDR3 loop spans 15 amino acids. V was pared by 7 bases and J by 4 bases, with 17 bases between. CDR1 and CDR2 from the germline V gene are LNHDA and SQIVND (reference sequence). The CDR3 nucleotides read TGTGCCAGTAAGGAGGGCCGGGCCGAGAATCAGCCCCAGCATTTT. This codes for CASKEGRAENQPQHF.

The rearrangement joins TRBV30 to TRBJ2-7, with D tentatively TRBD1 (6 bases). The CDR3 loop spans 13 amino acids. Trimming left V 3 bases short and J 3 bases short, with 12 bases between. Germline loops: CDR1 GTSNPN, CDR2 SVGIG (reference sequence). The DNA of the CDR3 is TGTGCCTGGAGAAGGAAACAGGGCTACGAGCAGTACTTC. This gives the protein CAWRRKQGYEQYF.

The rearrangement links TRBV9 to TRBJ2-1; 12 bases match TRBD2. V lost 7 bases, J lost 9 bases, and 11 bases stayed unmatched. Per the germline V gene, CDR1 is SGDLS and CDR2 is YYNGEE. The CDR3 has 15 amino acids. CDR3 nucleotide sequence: TGTGCCAGCGGAAGACTAGCGGGGGCCGCGGGTGAGCAGTTCTTC. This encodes CASGRLAGAAGEQFF.

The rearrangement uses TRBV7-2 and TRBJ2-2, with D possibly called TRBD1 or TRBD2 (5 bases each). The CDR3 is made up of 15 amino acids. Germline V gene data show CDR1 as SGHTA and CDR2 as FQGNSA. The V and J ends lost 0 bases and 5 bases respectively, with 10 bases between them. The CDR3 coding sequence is TGTGCCAGCAGCTTAGCCGGGACCGGGACCGGGGAGCTGTTTTTT. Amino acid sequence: CASSLAGTGTGELFF.

The CDR3 loop reads CAITRQGDIGYTF. The CDR3 DNA is TGTGCCATCACTCGACAGGGAGACATCGGCTACACCTTC. V is TRBV10-3 and J is TRBJ1-2; 7 positions match TRBD1. J lost 8 bases, V lost 7 bases, and 10 bases had no gene match. The CDR3 spans 13 residues. The germline V gene encodes CDR1 ENHRY and CDR2 SYGVKD.

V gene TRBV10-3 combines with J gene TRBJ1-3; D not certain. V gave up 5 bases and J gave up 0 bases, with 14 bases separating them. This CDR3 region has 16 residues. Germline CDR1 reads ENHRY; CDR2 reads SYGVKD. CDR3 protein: CAISSVARTSGNTIYF. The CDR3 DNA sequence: TGTGCCATCAGTAGTGTCGCACGGACCTCTGGAAACACCATATATTTT.

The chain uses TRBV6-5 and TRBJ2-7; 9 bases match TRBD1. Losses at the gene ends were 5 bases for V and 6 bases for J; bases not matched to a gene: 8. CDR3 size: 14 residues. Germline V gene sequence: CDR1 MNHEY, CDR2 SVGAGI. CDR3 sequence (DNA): TGTGCCAGCAGTGGGACAGGGAATCTCCTCGAGCAGTACTTC. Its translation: CASSGTGNLLEQYF.

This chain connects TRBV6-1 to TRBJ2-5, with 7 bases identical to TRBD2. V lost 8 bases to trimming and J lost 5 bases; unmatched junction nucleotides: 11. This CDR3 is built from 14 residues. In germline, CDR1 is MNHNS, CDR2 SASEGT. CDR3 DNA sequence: TGTGCCAGCCTCATGGGGGGAGGGCCCGAGACCCAGTACTTC. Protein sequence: CASLMGGGPETQYF.

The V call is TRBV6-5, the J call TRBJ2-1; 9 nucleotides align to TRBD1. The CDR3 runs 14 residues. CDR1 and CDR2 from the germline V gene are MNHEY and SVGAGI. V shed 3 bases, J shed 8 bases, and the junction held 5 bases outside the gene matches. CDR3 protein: CASSYGTGYYEQFF. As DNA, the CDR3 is TGTGCCAGCAGTTATGGGACAGGGTATTATGAGCAGTTCTTC.

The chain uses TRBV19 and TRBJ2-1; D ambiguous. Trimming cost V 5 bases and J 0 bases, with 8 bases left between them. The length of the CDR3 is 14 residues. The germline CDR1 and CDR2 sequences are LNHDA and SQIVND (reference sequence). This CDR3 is CASSPHGSYNEQFF. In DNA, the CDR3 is TGTGCCAGTAGTCCCCATGGCTCCTACAATGAGCAGTTCTTC. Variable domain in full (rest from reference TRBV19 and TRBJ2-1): DGGITQSPKYLFRKEGQNVTLSCEQNLNHDAMYWYRQDPGQGLRLIYYSQIVNDFQKGDIAEGYSVSREKKESFPLTVTSAQKNPTAFYLCASSPHGSYNEQFFGPGTRLTVL.

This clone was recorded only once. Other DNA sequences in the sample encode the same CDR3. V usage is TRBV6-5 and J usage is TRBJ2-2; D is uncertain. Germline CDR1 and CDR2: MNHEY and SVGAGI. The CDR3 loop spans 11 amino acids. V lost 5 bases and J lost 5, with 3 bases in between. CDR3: CASSNTGELFF. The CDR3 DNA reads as TGTGCCAGCAGTAATACCGGGGAGCTGTTTTTT.

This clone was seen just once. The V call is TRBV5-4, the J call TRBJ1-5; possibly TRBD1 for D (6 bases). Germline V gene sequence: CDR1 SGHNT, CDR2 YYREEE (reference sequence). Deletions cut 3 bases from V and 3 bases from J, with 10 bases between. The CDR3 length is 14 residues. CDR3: CASSSAGVNQPQHF. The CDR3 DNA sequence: TGTGCCAGCAGCTCAGCAGGGGTCAATCAGCCCCAGCATTTT.

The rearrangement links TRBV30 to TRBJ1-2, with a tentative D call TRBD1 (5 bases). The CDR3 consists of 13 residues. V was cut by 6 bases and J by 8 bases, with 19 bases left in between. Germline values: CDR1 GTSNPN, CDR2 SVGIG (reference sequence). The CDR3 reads CACPIPGTSGYTF. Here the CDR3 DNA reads TGTGCCTGCCCCATTCCCGGGACCTCGGGCTACACCTTC.

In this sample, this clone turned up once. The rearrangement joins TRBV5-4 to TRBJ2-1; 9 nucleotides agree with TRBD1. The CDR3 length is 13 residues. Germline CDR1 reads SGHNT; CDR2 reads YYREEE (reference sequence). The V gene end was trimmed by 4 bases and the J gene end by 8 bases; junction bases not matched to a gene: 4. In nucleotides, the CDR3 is TGTGCCAGCAGCCCGAGGGACAGGGATGAGCAGTTCTTC. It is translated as CASSPRDRDEQFF.

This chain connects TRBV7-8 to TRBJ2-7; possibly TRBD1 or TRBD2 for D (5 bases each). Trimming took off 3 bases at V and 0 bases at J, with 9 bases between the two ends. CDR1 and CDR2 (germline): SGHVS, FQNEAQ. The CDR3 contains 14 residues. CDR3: CASSFRDGSYEQYF. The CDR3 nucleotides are TGTGCCAGCAGCTTCCGGGACGGCTCCTACGAGCAGTACTTC.

CDR3 region: CASREDRVGGNTIYF. In nucleotides, the CDR3 is TGTGCCAGCAGAGAGGACAGGGTGGGAGGAAACACCATATATTTT. This chain links TRBV11-2 with TRBJ1-3; 8 bases agree with TRBD1. V was pared by 6 bases and J by 4 bases, with 8 bases of the junction left unmatched. CDR3 size: 15 residues. Germline values: CDR1 SGHAT, CDR2 FQNNGV.

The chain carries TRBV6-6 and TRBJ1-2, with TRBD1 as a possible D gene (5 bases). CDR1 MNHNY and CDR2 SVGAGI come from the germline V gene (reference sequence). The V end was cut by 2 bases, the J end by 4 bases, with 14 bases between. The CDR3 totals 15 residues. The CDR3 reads CASSYPAGDSYGYTF. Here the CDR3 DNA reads TGTGCCAGCAGTTACCCGGCGGGTGACAGCTATGGCTACACCTTC.

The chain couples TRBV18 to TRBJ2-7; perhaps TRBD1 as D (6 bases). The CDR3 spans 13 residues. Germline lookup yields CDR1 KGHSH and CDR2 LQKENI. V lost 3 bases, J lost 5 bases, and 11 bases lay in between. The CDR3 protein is CASSPIQGHEQYF. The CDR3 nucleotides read TGTGCCAGCTCACCCATACAGGGACACGAGCAGTACTTC.

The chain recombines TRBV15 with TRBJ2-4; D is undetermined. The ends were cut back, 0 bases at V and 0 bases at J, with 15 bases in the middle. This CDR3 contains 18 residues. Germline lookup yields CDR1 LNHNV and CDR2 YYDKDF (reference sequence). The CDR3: CATSRDQAFGLAKNIQYF. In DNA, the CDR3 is TGTGCCACCAGCAGAGATCAGGCGTTTGGGTTAGCCAAAAACATTCAGTACTTC. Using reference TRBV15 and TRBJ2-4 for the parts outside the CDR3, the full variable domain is DAMVIQNPRYQVTQFGKPVTLSCSQTLNHNVMYWYQQKSSQAPKLLFHYYDKDFNNEADTPDNFQSRRPNTSFCFLDIRSPGLGDTAMYLCATSRDQAFGLAKNIQYFGAGTRLSVL.

CDR3 sequence reads: CASSPLRDFQETQYF. CDR3 bases: TGTGCCAGCAGCCCTTTACGGGATTTCCAAGAGACCCAGTACTTC. V is TRBV2 and J is TRBJ2-5; D might be TRBD2 (5 bases). This CDR3 spans 15 amino acids. Trimming took 6 bases from V and 1 from J, leaving 15 bases between them. Germline values: CDR1 SNHLY, CDR2 FYNNEI.